This TCR beta chain stems from a study of T cell changes during pregnancy in multiple sclerosis. Trimming cost V 8 bases and J 5 bases, with 18 bases left between them. Germline V gene sequence: CDR1 GTSNPN, CDR2 SVGIG (reference sequence). There are 13 residues in the CDR3. Data came from immunoSEQ multiplex PCR; TCRdb stores just in-frame clones and leaves some out. The sample consists of about 56,000 clones, around nine tenths of them appearing once. This clone was observed a handful of times. The rearrangement links TRBV30 to TRBJ1-1, with D possibly TRBD1 on 6 matching bases. The input for sequencing was CD4+ T cells from peripheral blood mononuclear cells, taken in the third trimester of pregnancy. The source is a female donor with multiple sclerosis, enrolled in a pregnancy study. CDR3: CARASGGRTEAFF. The CDR3 DNA reads TGTGCCCGAGCGAGCGGGGGGCGAACTGAAGCTTTCTTT.